Included here is one T cell receptor beta chain sequence, with context. Its antigen is still unknown. Base qualities are not recorded, but no much larger clone differs from it by a single base. The data belong to a study of shared clonotypes between healthy human individuals (dated by TCRdb to about 2020). Regarding the research as a whole: The cohort comprised a couple of women and three men aged 18 to 49 years. For each donor, CD4 naive and CD4 memory were each given three plates, CD8 naive was given two plates, and CD8 memory was given one plate. To estimate repertoire size and how much clonotype sharing occurs between individuals, the study deeply sequenced the blood TCR repertoires of five healthy adults. To increase sequencing depth and limit assay-specific biases, TCR repertoire library preparation and sequencing were carried out by different laboratories using diverse techniques. Per donor, leukapheresis produced somewhere between about 0.85 and 8.9 billion PBMCs. The full study reports these points: Even with the large sequencing depth, rarefaction of the sorted-subset datasets indicated that sequencing was incomplete. Clonotypes shared by all four sorted-subset donors showed higher generation probabilities than non-shared clonotypes. Pairwise subsampling indicated that sequencing depth was expected to affect the degree of clonotype sharing among donors. Sampling was limited to blood, and TCR repertoires in tissue likely differ from TCR repertoires in blood. Naive subsets generally had larger estimated clonotype richness than memory subsets did. Sharing across a few donors was observed for around 4.8% of naive CD4, around 3.5% of naive CD8, 2% to 2.5% of memory CD4, and less than 0.45% of memory CD8 clonotypes. The small number of donors limited the genetic and exposure-history diversity represented.

TCR CDR3 regions were amplified from genomic DNA by multiplex PCR using the deep immunoSEQ assay. Extracted genomic DNA from each cell subset was spread evenly across all wells of several immunoSEQ 96-well plates, with each plate serving as a replicate. For sorted subsets, about 200 ng genomic DNA, equal to 30,000 or so T cell genomes, was loaded into each replicate PCR. Purified libraries were measured with a Qubit 3.0 fluorometer, size-checked on a Bioanalyzer 2100, and measured again with the KAPA Library Quantification kit. Every immunoSEQ 96-well plate was sequenced on a dedicated single-read 150-cycle Illumina NextSeq 550 flow cell. The study's processing was this. Because only junctional sequences without quality scores were contained in the immunoSEQ output, filtering matching that applied to full-length reads could not be performed. To assign V/J genes and CDR3, sequences were annotated using PyIR, a Python wrapper for IgBLAST v1.9, with IMGT germline references. Reads with weak V/J assignments (E-value above 1e-6), missing CDR3, stop codons, out-of-frame junctions, or ambiguous translated residues were removed. V3J clonotypes were defined by identical inferred V gene, J gene, and CDR3 amino acid sequence. Percentage overlap between repertoires was computed as shared unique clonotypes divided by the size of the smaller repertoire. Richness of each repertoire was evaluated using RTK rarefaction, the Chao1 estimator, and Recon v2.1 estimates of unobserved clonotypes. OLGA was used to compute generation probabilities for all TCRbeta clonotypes that the gDNA method yielded from a few donors. In TCRdb, the immuneACCESS table is reduced to in-frame sequences with V and J assigned. These tables do not hold every clone; where another copy was compared, an unresolved V gene accounts for under half, and the others remain unexplained. V, J and clone size are taken as reported in that table, and D and trimming were inferred from the DNA itself. For this sample there are approximately 500,000 clones; about 95% appear just once. The top ten hold roughly 0.06% of the sample.

The donors were healthy, HIV-negative adults with no recently reported acute infections or vaccinations. Every donor was a Caucasian adult residing in Nashville, Tennessee, USA. CD4+ T cells were enriched through magnetic negative selection, after which naive cells were positively selected on CD45RA and the remaining negative fraction served as the memory subset. Blood was collected by leukapheresis, and PBMCs were isolated by Ficoll-Histopaque density gradient centrifugation and then cryopreserved in liquid nitrogen vapor phase. Purity and quantity of every magnetically sorted T cell population were checked by analytical flow cytometry. Genomic DNA was isolated from every sorted fraction and measured by UV absorbance on a Nanodrop 2000c. The CDR3 numbers 14 residues from cysteine through phenylalanine. Left in the record is the CDR3 DNA by itself, 42 bases read in frame from the first base. Looking up the germline V gene yields CDR1 SGHRS and CDR2 YFSETQ. V and J lose 4 bases and 0 bases, and a span of 11 bases separates them.

The TCR sequence derives from a woman younger than 45 in good health. Sequenced material: naive CD4+ T cells sorted from blood. This specimen's cell subset or site label, per the study, means: CD45RA+ positively selected. The V and J segments used are TRBV5-1 and TRBJ2-7, with no confidently assigned D gene. The CDR3 sequence is CASSPRAPSYEQYF. The DNA reads as follows: TGCGCCAGCAGCCCACGGGCACCCTCCTACGAGCAGTACTTC.